Presented here are 17 T cell receptor beta chains from one specimen sequenced in a study of cytomegalovirus exposure and HLA in healthy donors. PCR primers comprised 60 Vbeta and 13 Jbeta primers. The repertoire was sequenced with immunoSEQ multiplex PCR; TCRdb's copy has only in-frame clones and lacks some. In the table there are 130,000 or so clones, about 8.5% of which are singletons. Material for sequencing was PBMCs. Receptors originate from a man aged 35 to 55 in good health and CMV-seronegative.

The chain uses TRBV9 and TRBJ2-2; 9 bases are shared with TRBD1. Germline loops: CDR1 SGDLS, CDR2 YYNGEE. J lost 0 bases, V lost 4 bases, and 4 bases had no gene match. The CDR3 covers 16 residues. CDR3 amino acids: CASSPRTGANTGELFF. CDR3 sequence (DNA): TGTGCCAGCAGCCCACGGACAGGGGCGAACACCGGGGAGCTGTTTTTT.

V gene TRBV2 combines with J gene TRBJ2-1, with 13 bases matching TRBD2. Germline V gives CDR1 SNHLY, CDR2 FYNNEI. The trim removed 4 bases at V and 6 bases at J, leaving 0 bases unmatched. The CDR3 consists of 14 residues. CDR3 coding DNA: TGTGCCAGCAGTGGGACTAGCGGGGGCAATGAGCAGTTCTTC. Translated, it gives CASSGTSGGNEQFF.

J is TRBJ1-5 and V is TRBV11-2; D perhaps matches TRBD1 (5 bases). This CDR3 contains 14 residues. Deletions cut 0 bases from V and 6 bases from J, with 9 bases between. In germline, CDR1 is SGHAT, CDR2 FQNNGV. The DNA for the CDR3 is TGTGCCAGCAGCTTAGACAGGGTCGCTCAGCCCCAGCATTTT. Its translation is CASSLDRVAQPQHF.

This clone was counted a few times. The J gene is TRBJ2-7, the V gene TRBV7-6; tentative D call: TRBD1 (6 bases). The CDR3 contains 16 residues. Germline V gene data show CDR1 as SGHVS and CDR2 as FNYEAQ. Trimming cost V 1 base and J 3 bases, with 16 bases left between them. The CDR3 DNA reads TGTGCCAGCAGCTTAGAAATGATGGGGACATTCTACGAGCAGTACTTC. The encoded protein is CASSLEMMGTFYEQYF.

This clone was counted a few times. Germline and junction disagree at one end, which may indicate a read error. The gene calls are TRBV6-5 and TRBJ1-2; 9 bases map to TRBD1. The CDR3 covers 15 residues. Germline-derived CDR1 and CDR2 are MNHEY and SVGAGI. The DNA of the CDR3 is TGTGCCAGCAGGTACTCCGGGACAGGGAACTATGGCTACACCTTC. Its protein is CASRYSGTGNYGYTF.

This clone was detected a few times. The chain recombines TRBV6-6 with TRBJ2-3, with a tentative D call TRBD2 (5 bases). The CDR3 is made up of 12 amino acids. The germline gives CDR1 MNHNY, CDR2 SVGAGI (reference sequence). Between the trimmed V and J ends, which lost 8 bases and 3 bases, there was a span of 9 bases. CDR3 residues: CASRTGTDTQYF. In DNA, the CDR3 is TGTGCCAGCCGGACTGGGACAGATACGCAGTATTTT.

The CDR3 DNA reads TGTGCCAGCAAGGAGGGCCCGAACACTGAAGCTTTCTTT. Translating it yields CASKEGPNTEAFF. The chain couples TRBV2 to TRBJ1-1; no reliable D call. Trimming stripped 7 bases from V and 1 base from J, with 10 bases between. Per germline, CDR1 SNHLY and CDR2 FYNNEI. The CDR3 spans 13 residues.

This chain connects TRBV5-1 to TRBJ2-7; D is unresolved. The V end was cut by 0 bases, the J end by 1 base, with 8 bases between. The CDR3 length is 14 residues. Germline lookup yields CDR1 SGHRS and CDR2 YFSETQ. The CDR3 sequence: CASSLASGSYEQYF. DNA for the CDR3: TGCGCCAGCAGCTTGGCCTCGGGTTCCTACGAGCAGTACTTC.

This clone was counted only a few times. The chain recombines TRBV29-1 with TRBJ2-1; unclear D gene. The CDR3 has 11 amino acids. V was trimmed by 7 bases and J by 9 bases, leaving 13 bases between them. The germline CDR1 and CDR2 sequences are SQVTM and ANQGSEA. The CDR3 spells CSAPTETEQFF. DNA of the CDR3: TGCAGCGCCCCCACAGAGACTGAGCAGTTCTTC.

This clone was counted a few times. The chain links TRBV30 to TRBJ1-4; D not resolved. Trimming stripped 3 bases from V and 3 bases from J, with 14 bases between. Germline CDR1 and CDR2: GTSNPN and SVGIG (reference sequence). The CDR3 is 15 amino acids. The CDR3 nucleotides are TGTGCCTGGAGCGGCCGGGGTTGGGCTAATGAAAAACTGTTTTTT. Amino acid sequence: CAWSGRGWANEKLFF.

V usage is TRBV5-1 and J usage is TRBJ1-2; 9 positions match TRBD1. The ends lost 4 bases at V and 0 bases at J; junction bases unmatched: 4. Germline CDR1 reads SGHRS; CDR2 reads YFSETQ. The CDR3 runs to 15 residues. The CDR3 DNA follows: TGCGCCAGCAGCCAAACAGGGGGCGCTAACTATGGCTACACCTTC. Translating it yields CASSQTGGANYGYTF. The complete variable domain, with remaining parts taken from reference TRBV5-1 and TRBJ1-2, reads KAGVTQTPRYLIKTRGQQVTLSCSPISGHRSVSWYQQTPGQGLQFLFEYFSETQRNKGNFPGRFSGRQFSNSRSEMNVSTLELGDSALYLCASSQTGGANYGYTFGSGTRLTVV.

The chain employs TRBV2 and TRBJ1-4; a possible D gene is TRBD1 (5 bases). The V and J ends lost 0 bases and 13 bases respectively, with 15 bases between them. Germline assignment: CDR1 SNHLY and CDR2 FYNNEI. This CDR3 spans 14 amino acids. The CDR3 sequence: CASSEALRGDGLFF. The CDR3 DNA follows: TGTGCCAGCAGTGAAGCGCTTCGGGGGGACGGACTGTTTTTT.

The chain uses TRBV6-5 and TRBJ2-7; 11 bases line up with TRBD2. Trimming removed 8 bases from V and 9 bases from J; junction bases left unmatched: 12. The CDR3 has 14 amino acids. Germline V gene sequence: CDR1 MNHEY, CDR2 SVGAGI. The chain's CDR3 is CASGVAGGSSTQYF. In DNA, the CDR3 is TGTGCCAGCGGGGTAGCGGGGGGGTCTAGCACGCAGTACTTC.

This clone was seen only a few times. The chain carries TRBV5-4 and TRBJ1-4, with TRBD1 matching 7 bases. This CDR3 has 15 amino acids. In germline, CDR1 is SGHNT, CDR2 YYREEE (reference sequence). The V gene end was trimmed by 3 bases and the J gene end by 0 bases; junction bases not matched to a gene: 2. The CDR3 region is CASSWGQSTNEKLFF. CDR3 nucleotides: TGTGCCAGCAGCTGGGGACAGTCAACTAATGAAAAACTGTTTTTT.

This clone was found a few times. The chain carries TRBV5-1 and TRBJ2-2, with a tentative D call TRBD1 (6 bases). V shed 0 bases and J shed 7 bases, with 13 bases lying between them. CDR1 and CDR2 from the germline V gene are SGHRS and YFSETQ. The CDR3 runs to 15 residues. The CDR3 region is CASSLAAPGDGELFF. As DNA, the CDR3 is TGCGCCAGCAGCTTGGCCGCCCCAGGGGACGGGGAGCTGTTTTTT.

The V and J genes are TRBV4-3 and TRBJ2-2; 13 nucleotides line up with TRBD2. CDR1 LGHNA and CDR2 YSLEER come from the germline V gene. V lost 0 bases and J lost 8; bases outside the gene matches: 6. This CDR3 region has 17 residues. The CDR3 bases are TGCGCCAGCAGCCAAGATACTAGCGGGGGGGCGATAGGGGAGCTGTTTTTT. Its protein product is CASSQDTSGGAIGELFF.

This clone showed up just a few times. The chain is built from TRBV7-2 and TRBJ1-5, with no clear D. There are 13 residues in the CDR3. V gave up 2 bases and J gave up 5 bases, with 7 bases separating them. Germline V lookup: CDR1 SGHTA, CDR2 FQGNSA. The CDR3 nucleotides read TGTGCCAGCAGCTTAAAGGCGGATCAGCCCCAGCATTTT. Translating it yields CASSLKADQPQHF.